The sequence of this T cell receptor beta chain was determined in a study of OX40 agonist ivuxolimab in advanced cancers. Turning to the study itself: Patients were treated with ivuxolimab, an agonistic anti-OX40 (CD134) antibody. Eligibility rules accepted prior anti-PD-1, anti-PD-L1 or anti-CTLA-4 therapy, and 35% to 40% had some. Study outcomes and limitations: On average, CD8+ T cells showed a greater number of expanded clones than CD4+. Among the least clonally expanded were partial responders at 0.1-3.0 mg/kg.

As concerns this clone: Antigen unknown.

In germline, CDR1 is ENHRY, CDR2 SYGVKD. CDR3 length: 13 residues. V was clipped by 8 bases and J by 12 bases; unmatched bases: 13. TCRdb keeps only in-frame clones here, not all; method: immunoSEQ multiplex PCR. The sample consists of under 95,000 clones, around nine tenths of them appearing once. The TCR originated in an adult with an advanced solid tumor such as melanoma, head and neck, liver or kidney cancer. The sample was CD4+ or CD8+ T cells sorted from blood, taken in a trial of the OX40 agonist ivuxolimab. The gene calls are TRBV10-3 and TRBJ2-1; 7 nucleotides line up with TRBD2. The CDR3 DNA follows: TGTGCCATCGGAAGTCTAGCGGACGTCGGGCAGTTCTTC. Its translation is CAIGSLADVGQFF.